This T cell receptor (beta chain) was sequenced for a study of regulatory T cells in long-lasting Graves disease. Notes on the study in general: Lower TCR diversity characterized persistent Graves' patients relative to newly diagnosed patients. Patients with persistent disease showed a bias toward TRBV28, TRBJ1-2 and TRBJ2-5.

The time point here: newly diagnosed GD, antithyroid drugs for less than 3 months. Making the TCR library involved RNA that had been extracted from PBMCs. Only a few counts were recorded for this clonotype. The antigen is not known. Sequencing libraries for TCR beta were prepared with iRepertoire HTBI primers and Arm-PCR of CDR3 regions. TCRdb re-called the multiplex PCR reads through MiXCR, storing one row per CDR3 protein. The profile covers about half a million distinct CDR3 sequences, with around 11% appearing a single time and 7.5% to 9% taken by the ten largest. The trim removed 7 bases at V and 8 bases at J, leaving 8 bases unmatched. CDR3 length: 14 residues. In germline, CDR1 is MGHRA, CDR2 YSYEKL. The same data also contributed to another study, on T cells in Graves' hyperthyroidism and ophthalmopathy. That study adds: The study left out patients who had uncontrolled infection, other autoimmune disease, pregnancy or lactation. The primer set for the first-round RT-PCR of the TCR CDR3 was HTBI.

The chain carries TRBV4-1 and TRBJ1-4, with TRBD1 matching over 9 bases. The TCR comes from a woman between 25 and 40 years old with Graves disease. The material sequenced was peripheral blood mononuclear cells (PBMCs), taken at new diagnosis, from a patient treated with antithyroid drugs. The CDR3 spells CASTAGTGNEKLFF. As DNA, the CDR3 is TGCGCCAGCACGGCCGGGACAGGGAACGAAAAACTGTTTTTT.